This T cell receptor beta chain was identified in a study of OX40 agonist ivuxolimab in advanced cancers. For the study at large: Patients took ivuxolimab, an agonistic anti-OX40 (CD134) antibody. Partial response was recorded in three patients: one hepatocellular carcinoma and two cutaneous melanoma cases.

This clone turned up a few times. The junction had 3 bases not matched to a gene; V was cut back by 3 bases and J by 3 bases. The V gene's germline CDR1 is WNHNN and CDR2 SYGVQD (reference sequence). CDR3 length: 14 residues. The method was immunoSEQ multiplex PCR; TCRdb's version includes in-frame clones alone and lacks a portion of them. The table shows more than 100,000 clones, with more than 80% occurring only once. The clonotype comes from an adult with an advanced solid tumor such as melanoma, head and neck, liver or kidney cancer. The sequenced sample was CD4+ or CD8+ T cells sorted from blood, obtained in a trial of the OX40 agonist ivuxolimab. V and J are TRBV10-1 and TRBJ2-3; 7 bases map to TRBD2. As DNA, the CDR3 is TGCGCCAGCAGTGACCTAGCGGAAACAGATACGCAGTATTTT. Its translation is CASSDLAETDTQYF.